The 15 T cell receptor beta chains in this list originate from one sample, sequenced in a study of Graves' ophthalmopathy and Graves' hyperthyroidism. Researchers took RNA transcripts and amplified TCR beta CDR3 regions from them. Following a first-round RT-PCR that used HTBI primers, a second-round multiplex PCR was carried out. Via MiXCR, TCRdb re-called the multiplex PCR reads, giving one row per CDR3 protein. Seen here are about 1.1 million distinct CDR3 sequences, roughly 35% observed once, and the top ten hold around 10%. The specimen was peripheral blood or thyroid tissue (not recorded which). These receptor sequences come from an adult man with Graves' hyperthyroidism.

In this sample, this clonotype turned up many times. The chain employs TRBV19 and TRBJ1-1; possible D gene TRBD1, 6 bases. V lost 6 bases to trimming and J lost 5 bases, with 10 bases between them. Per germline, CDR1 LNHDA and CDR2 SQIVND (reference sequence). CDR3 size: 12 residues. This chain's CDR3 is CASRVQGTEAFF. The CDR3 bases are TGTGCCAGTAGGGTACAGGGTACTGAAGCTTTCTTT.

The V gene is TRBV18, the J gene TRBJ1-1; D is perhaps TRBD1 (6 bases). Trimming took off 6 bases at V and 4 bases at J, with 18 bases between the two ends. The length of the CDR3 is 15 residues. Germline values: CDR1 KGHSH, CDR2 LQKENI. In DNA, the CDR3 is TGTGCCAGCTCGTTCTTTGGACAGCGCCTCACTGAAGCTTTCTTT. It codes for CASSFFGQRLTEAFF.

V is TRBV29-1 and J is TRBJ2-2; D is perhaps TRBD1 (6 bases). V was trimmed by 0 bases and J by 1 base, leaving 12 bases between them. From germline, CDR1 is SQVTM and CDR2 ANQGSEA. The CDR3 is made up of 16 amino acids. The CDR3 loop is CSVEDLETGNTGELFF. In DNA form, the CDR3 reads TGCAGCGTTGAAGATCTCGAGACAGGGAACACCGGGGAGCTGTTTTTT.

The chain uses TRBV20-1 and TRBJ2-2, with unresolved D. Germline-derived CDR1 and CDR2 are DFQATT and SNEGSKA (reference sequence). This CDR3 contains 17 residues. V was shortened by 1 base and J by 5 bases, with 20 bases between the two germline ends. The CDR3 protein is CSARGHHSPEQTGELFF. For the CDR3, the DNA is TGCAGTGCTAGAGGGCATCATAGTCCGGAGCAGACCGGGGAGCTGTTTTTT.

This clonotype was observed at least ten times. The chain combines TRBV7-8 with TRBJ1-1; perhaps TRBD1 as D (5 bases). This CDR3 has 15 amino acids. CDR1 and CDR2 from the germline V gene are SGHVS and FQNEAQ. V lost 5 bases to trimming and J lost 4 bases, with 17 bases between them. CDR3 DNA sequence: TGTGCCAGCAGCCTAACAACCGGGACCTTCACTGAAGCTTTCTTT. This sequence encodes CASSLTTGTFTEAFF. Based on the CDR3 plus reference TRBV7-8 and TRBJ1-1, the full variable domain is GAGVSQSPRYKVAKRGQDVALRCDPISGHVSLFWYQQALGQGPEFLTYFQNEAQLDKSGLPSDRFFAERPEGSVSTLKIQRTQQEDSAVYLCASSLTTGTFTEAFFGQGTRLTVV.

This clonotype was seen at least ten times. The gene calls are TRBV4-3 and TRBJ1-1; the D is unclear. Germline CDR1 LGHNA, CDR2 YSLEER. The CDR3 spans 15 residues. V lost 5 bases, J lost 4 bases, and 17 bases lay in between. This CDR3 is CASSNQVSIVTEAFF. CDR3 bases: TGCGCCAGCAGCAACCAAGTCAGTATTGTCACTGAAGCTTTCTTT.

The rearrangement links TRBV7-6 to TRBJ1-1, with 7 bases lining up with TRBD1. The CDR3 contains 17 residues. The V segment lost 5 bases and the J segment 0 bases; nucleotides outside the gene matches: 12. Germline CDR1 SGHVS, CDR2 FNYEAQ. The CDR3 DNA sequence: TGTGCCAGCAGCCCCATCGCGGGGACAGATATGAACACTGAAGCTTTCTTT. Translated: CASSPIAGTDMNTEAFF.

This clonotype was seen at least ten times. J is TRBJ1-4 and V is TRBV15, with no clear D. CDR3 length equals 16 residues. Trimming left V 0 bases short and J 4 bases short, with 12 bases between. Germline loops: CDR1 LNHNV, CDR2 YYDKDF (reference sequence). The CDR3: CATSRDGRARNEKLFF. DNA of the CDR3: TGTGCCACCAGCAGAGACGGCAGAGCGCGTAATGAAAAACTGTTTTTT.

About this clonotype itself: A much more abundant neighbour one base away suggests this may be a read error. Here the CDR3 DNA reads TGTGCCATCAGCCCCTGGGACAGGGGCTACGAGCAGTACTTC. Its translation is CAISPWDRGYEQYF. The J gene is TRBJ2-7, the V gene TRBV7-9; 10 bases align to TRBD1. CDR3 length equals 14 residues. Per germline, CDR1 SEHNR and CDR2 FQNEAQ (reference sequence).

The chain is built from TRBV7-9 and TRBJ1-4; D is perhaps TRBD1 (6 bases). V was cut by 3 bases and J by 4 bases, with 12 bases left in between. CDR1 and CDR2 from the germline V gene are SEHNR and FQNEAQ (reference sequence). The CDR3 is made up of 15 amino acids. In DNA, the CDR3 is TGTGCCAGCAGCTTTACTCCAGGGGATAATGAAAAACTGTTTTTT. It yields the protein CASSFTPGDNEKLFF.

This clonotype appeared many times. The chain couples TRBV2 to TRBJ1-4; no reliable D call. The CDR3 contains 12 residues. Germline V gene sequence: CDR1 SNHLY, CDR2 FYNNEI. V was pared by 6 bases and J by 7 bases, with 9 bases between. CDR3 sequence reads: CASSQGFEKLFF. The CDR3 DNA reads as TGTGCCAGCAGCCAAGGGTTTGAAAAACTGTTTTTT.

The genes are TRBV19 and TRBJ1-1, with D tentatively TRBD1 (6 bases). This CDR3 comprises 13 residues. V was clipped by 10 bases and J by 4 bases, with 16 bases between them. CDR1 is LNHDA, CDR2 SQIVND, per germline (reference sequence). This chain's CDR3 is CATSGGRGTEAFF. CDR3 in DNA: TGTGCCACCAGCGGGGGCCGGGGCACTGAAGCTTTCTTT.

This chain links TRBV12-3 or TRBV12-4 with TRBJ2-2, with D possibly being TRBD1 or TRBD2 (5 bases each). This CDR3 comprises 15 residues. Trimming took 4 bases from V and 2 from J, leaving 11 bases between them. CDR3 sequence reads: CASSSGPDNTGELFF. CDR3 DNA sequence: TGTGCCAGCAGTTCGGGACCGGATAACACCGGGGAGCTGTTTTTT.

This clonotype was seen ten or more times. The chain carries TRBV6-5 and TRBJ2-5; D uncertain. The CDR3 has 14 amino acids. V lost 5 bases, J lost 5 bases, and 15 bases lay in between. Germline V lookup: CDR1 MNHEY, CDR2 SVGAGI. The CDR3 DNA reads TGTGCCAGCAGTGGAGCCGAAGGGTACGAGACCCAGTACTTC. As protein: CASSGAEGYETQYF.

For this clonotype: One junction end does not reproduce the germline sequence, and a read error may be involved. The V and J genes are TRBV7-8 and TRBJ1-1; no clear D gene. This CDR3 has 13 amino acids. CDR1 is SGHVS and CDR2 is FQNEAQ in the germline V gene. The CDR3, as DNA: TGCGCCAGCAGCCAAGACCCCGAGACTGAAGCTTTCTTT. Translation: CASSQDPETEAFF.